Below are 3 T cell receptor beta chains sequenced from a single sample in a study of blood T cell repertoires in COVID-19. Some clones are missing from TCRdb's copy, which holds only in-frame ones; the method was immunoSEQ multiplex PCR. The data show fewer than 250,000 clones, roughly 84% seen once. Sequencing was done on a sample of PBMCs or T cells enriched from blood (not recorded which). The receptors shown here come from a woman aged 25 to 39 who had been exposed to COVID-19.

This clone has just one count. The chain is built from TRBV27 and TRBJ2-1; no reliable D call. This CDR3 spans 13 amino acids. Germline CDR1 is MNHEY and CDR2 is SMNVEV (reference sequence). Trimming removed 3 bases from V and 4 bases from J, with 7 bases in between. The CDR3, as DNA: TGTGCCAGCAGTTTCACACCTTACAATGAGCAGTTCTTC. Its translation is CASSFTPYNEQFF.

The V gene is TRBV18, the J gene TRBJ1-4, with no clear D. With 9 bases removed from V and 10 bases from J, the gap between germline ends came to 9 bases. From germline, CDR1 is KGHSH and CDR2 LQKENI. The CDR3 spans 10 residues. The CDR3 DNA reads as TGTGCCAGATGGAGTGGAAAACTGTTTTTT. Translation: CARWSGKLFF.

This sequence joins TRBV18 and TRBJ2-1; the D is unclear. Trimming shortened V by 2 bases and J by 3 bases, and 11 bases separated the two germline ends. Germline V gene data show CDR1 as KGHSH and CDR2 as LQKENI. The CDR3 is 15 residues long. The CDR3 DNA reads TGTGCCAGCTCACCAGGTGTCGACATCTACAATGAGCAGTTCTTC. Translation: CASSPGVDIYNEQFF.